This entry describes one T cell receptor beta chain. It lacks a known antigen. Per-base quality was not reported, and no clone a single base away is much larger than it. The CDR3 regions of human TCRbeta chains were analyzed by immunosequencing. Regarding the original processing steps: TCRs in the repertoires were compared against a reference library of SARS-CoV-2-specific TCRs that had been generated with the MIRA antigen-specificity platform. Breadth was defined as the fraction of unique TCRs that were SARS-CoV-2-associated, and depth was defined as the fraction of total T cells that were SARS-CoV-2-associated. Using the MIRA data, every spike-specific TCR was mapped to the spike region that the TCR reacted to and assigned to either a CD4 or a CD8 class. Log10-transformed breadth and depth values were compared by one-way ANOVA with Sidak's multiple comparisons tests. What TCRdb holds here is the immuneACCESS table cut down to in-frame rearrangements. Part of the clones is not present; checked against another copy, under half of the missing clones reflect an unresolved V gene, and the others are unexplained. The DNA was the basis for D and trimming; V, J and clone size are from that table. The sample yields roughly 100,000 clones; about 90% were counted once. The ten largest clones take up around 8% of the sample.

The sample originates from a study of T cell responses to AZD1222 COVID-19 vaccine listed by TCRdb under 2021. Regarding the complete study: A total of more than 230 trial participants underwent TCR sequencing, of whom under 220 had received two doses of AZD1222 and roughly 26 had received two doses of the MenACWY control vaccine. Enrollment into the trials was organized by age into subgroups of 18-55, 56-69 and 70-plus years, and those subgroups contained about 160, 30 and 59 TCR-sequenced participants, respectively.

What the authors observed across the whole study: Reportedly, close to half of the unique spike-specific TCRs recognized epitopes lying outside the regions that are mutated in the B.1.351 and B.1.1.7 variants. Because no samples from the day 14 peak response were available, repertoires could be characterized only after the peak T cell response. Participants were mostly white British, with more females than males. The authors suggested clonal diversity may have been underestimated. The vaccine-associated CD4 TCRs covered the entire spike protein, and the dominant responses fell in regions 160-218 and 743-854. Spike-specific TCR breadth and depth rose significantly after two AZD1222 doses compared with day 0 and with MenACWY recipients. In the small 56-69-year group, the increase in depth fell short of significance, most likely because of low power. Conclusions about previously exposed vaccinees are limited, since just 5 to 7 AZD1222 recipients were seropositive for SARS-CoV-2 at baseline.

Explained via the paper, the time point label denotes: about 28 days (+/-7) after the second vaccine dose. AZD1222 recipients with second doses at about 4 weeks or about 12 weeks were pooled, because spike-specific TCR depth and breadth did not differ between schedules. Samples from vaccinated people were obtained from the UK trials COV001 and COV002, which included a single-blind randomized controlled phase 2/3 trial of AZD1222 (ChAdOx1 nCoV-19) in healthy adults. Trial participant PBMC samples were collected at day 0 and day 28 after the second dose for TCRbeta chain sequencing. Reading the germline V gene gives CDR1 LGHNA and CDR2 YNFKEQ. Trimming at the junction amounts to 3 bases on V and 1 base on J, and the germline ends lie 9 bases apart. From the cysteine through the phenylalanine, the CDR3 covers 14 amino acids. Only the CDR3 DNA is retained, 42 bases long and in frame from the first base.

The starting material was peripheral blood, obtained 28 days after the second AZD1222 dose. This clonotype was sampled from an adult who received the AZD1222 COVID-19 vaccine. The sequence is built from TRBV4-2 and TRBJ2-5; confidence is insufficient to name the D gene. DNA sequence: TGTGCCAGCAGCCAGCCAGCATCCCAAGAGACCCAGTACTTC. Translated, this is CASSQPASQETQYF.